Below, 19 T cell receptor beta chains from the same sample are listed, as sequenced in a study of T cell responses to AZD1222 COVID-19 vaccine. Using immunoSEQ multiplex PCR, the repertoire was profiled, and TCRdb retains in-frame clones only, with some absent. The table includes over 150,000 clones, about nine tenths detected once. The specimen comprised peripheral blood, sampled on day 0 of AZD1222 vaccination. All receptors come from an adult in good health.

V and J are TRBV9 and TRBJ1-3; 7 bases are shared with TRBD1. This CDR3 spans 15 amino acids. Trimming removed 4 bases from V and 0 bases from J; junction bases left unmatched: 4. CDR1 and CDR2 (germline): SGDLS, YYNGEE. For the CDR3, the DNA is TGTGCCAGCAGCACCCGACAGGGCTCTGGAAACACCATATATTTT. Translated: CASSTRQGSGNTIYF.

This clone is a singleton in its sample. This chain joins TRBV7-2 and TRBJ2-1; no clear D gene. Deletions cut 4 bases from V and 8 bases from J, with 12 bases between. This CDR3 has 13 residues. Germline V gene lookup returns CDR1 SGHTA and CDR2 FQGNSA. CDR3 in amino acids: CASSSRLTDEQFF. The CDR3 DNA is TGTGCCAGCAGCTCCCGACTCACCGATGAGCAGTTCTTC.

The chain has TRBV27 and TRBJ1-2; D remains ambiguous. Germline CDR1 and CDR2: MNHEY and SMNVEV (reference sequence). The ends were cut back, 2 bases at V and 0 bases at J, with 7 bases in the middle. The CDR3 spans 14 residues. CDR3 sequence: CASSLGTANYGYTF. The CDR3 DNA reads as TGTGCCAGCAGTTTAGGAACGGCTAACTATGGCTACACCTTC.

This chain connects TRBV6-6 to TRBJ2-7; 7 positions agree with TRBD1. This CDR3 has 15 amino acids. Looked up from germline, CDR1 is MNHNY and CDR2 is SVGAGI (reference sequence). Trimming removed 5 bases from V and 2 bases from J; junction bases left unmatched: 9. The CDR3 spells CASSHGIQGPYEQYF. The CDR3 DNA sequence: TGTGCCAGCAGTCATGGTATACAGGGGCCCTACGAGCAGTACTTC.

The chain has TRBV9 and TRBJ2-7, with D uncertain. Germline V gene lookup returns CDR1 SGDLS and CDR2 YYNGEE. V gave up 2 bases and J gave up 0 bases, with 9 bases separating them. The CDR3 extends over 14 amino acids. The DNA for the CDR3 is TGTGCCAGCAGCGTCGACACCTACTCCTACGAGCAGTACTTC. This translates into CASSVDTYSYEQYF.

As DNA, the CDR3 is TGTGCCACCAGCAGAGGTACCGAGGGCGGGATCTATGGCTACACCTTC. It encodes CATSRGTEGGIYGYTF. The rearrangement joins TRBV15 to TRBJ1-2, with no clear D. The CDR3 contains 16 residues. Germline V lookup: CDR1 LNHNV, CDR2 YYDKDF (reference sequence). V gave up 1 base and J gave up 4 bases, with 16 bases separating them. The full variable domain, completed using reference TRBV15 and TRBJ1-2, is DAMVIQNPRYQVTQFGKPVTLSCSQTLNHNVMYWYQQKSSQAPKLLFHYYDKDFNNEADTPDNFQSRRPNTSFCFLDIRSPGLGDTAMYLCATSRGTEGGIYGYTFGSGTRLTVV.

V and J are TRBV6-2 or TRBV6-3 and TRBJ1-5; D is unresolved. The CDR3 length is 12 residues. Germline lookup yields CDR1 MNHEY and CDR2 SVGEGT. The germline V and J ends were trimmed by 6 bases and 9 bases, with 12 bases remaining between them. CDR3 nucleotide sequence: TGTGCCAGCAGCCTGCTGGGTGGGCCCCAGCATTTT. Amino acids: CASSLLGGPQHF.

The chain uses TRBV6-6 and TRBJ2-2, with D unclear. The CDR3 contains 12 residues. Germline values: CDR1 MNHNY, CDR2 SVGAGI (reference sequence). V was pared by 5 bases and J by 5 bases, with 6 bases between. The CDR3 sequence: CASSPKTGELFF. DNA of the CDR3: TGTGCCAGCAGTCCCAAAACCGGGGAGCTGTTTTTT.

The chain couples TRBV4-2 to TRBJ2-1; the match to TRBD2 covers 10 bases. The V gene's germline CDR1 is LGHNA and CDR2 YNFKEQ. The J segment lost 0 bases and the V segment lost 0 bases, leaving 14 bases of the junction unmatched. The CDR3 runs 21 residues. The CDR3 spells CASSQDGLAGVFTTSYNEQFF. In nucleotides, the CDR3 is TGTGCCAGCAGCCAAGATGGGCTAGCGGGGGTATTTACCACCTCCTACAATGAGCAGTTCTTC.

The chain joins TRBV7-2 to TRBJ1-5; 7 bases agree with TRBD1. Per germline, CDR1 SGHTA and CDR2 FQGNSA. The CDR3 is made up of 15 amino acids. Trimming at V came to 5 bases and at J to 2 bases, leaving 6 bases not matched to a gene. CDR3 loop: CASSPPGQRNQPQHF. CDR3 sequence (DNA): TGTGCCAGCAGCCCCCCGGGACAGCGCAATCAGCCCCAGCATTTT.

This chain connects TRBV19 to TRBJ2-1; weak D call: TRBD2 (6 bases). Trimming took off 3 bases at V and 4 bases at J, with 13 bases between the two ends. The CDR3 extends over 15 amino acids. Germline-derived CDR1 and CDR2 are LNHDA and SQIVND (reference sequence). DNA of the CDR3: TGTGCCAGTAGTATGGGTGCGGGGATATACAATGAGCAGTTCTTC. Translation gives CASSMGAGIYNEQFF.

V usage is TRBV2 and J usage is TRBJ1-1, with 8 bases matching TRBD1. The V and J ends lost 6 bases and 6 bases, in that order; junction bases with no gene match: 6. Germline CDR1 and CDR2: SNHLY and FYNNEI. This CDR3 is built from 13 residues. The CDR3 loop reads CASRTGEVSEAFF. The CDR3 region has the DNA TGTGCCAGCAGGACAGGGGAGGTGTCTGAAGCTTTCTTT.

This rearrangement joins TRBV7-9 to TRBJ1-2; 9 bases fit TRBD1. Germline V gene data show CDR1 as SEHNR and CDR2 as FQNEAQ (reference sequence). This CDR3 region has 17 residues. Trimming took 1 base from V and 9 from J; bases not matched to a gene: 15. Here the CDR3 reads CASSLGTGDRAPLRYTF. The CDR3 DNA follows: TGTGCCAGCAGCTTAGGGACGGGGGACAGGGCCCCTCTACGCTACACCTTC.

The rearrangement uses TRBV27 and TRBJ1-4; D is unresolved. The CDR3 is made up of 15 amino acids. CDR1 and CDR2 from the germline V gene are MNHEY and SMNVEV (reference sequence). V lost 0 bases, J lost 1 base, and 6 bases lay in between. For the CDR3, the DNA is TGTGCCAGCAGTTTATCGGTGCTAACTAATGAAAAACTGTTTTTT. Its protein is CASSLSVLTNEKLFF. Drawing the rest from reference TRBV27 and TRBJ1-4, the complete variable domain is EAQVTQNPRYLITVTGKKLTVTCSQNMNHEYMSWYRQDPGLGLRQIYYSMNVEVTDKGDVPEGYKVSRKEKRNFPLILESPSPNQTSLYFCASSLSVLTNEKLFFGSGTQLSVL.

This chain uses TRBV5-4 with TRBJ1-2; the match to TRBD1 covers 7 bases. Unmatched junction bases numbered 1, after V lost 4 bases and J lost 7 bases. This CDR3 region has 11 residues. Per the germline V gene, CDR1 is SGHNT and CDR2 is YYREEE (reference sequence). CDR3 residues: CASSQGGGYTF. The CDR3 DNA sequence: TGTGCCAGCAGCCAGGGGGGTGGCTACACCTTC. Using reference TRBV5-4 and TRBJ1-2 for the parts outside the CDR3, the full variable domain is ETGVTQSPTHLIKTRGQQVTLRCSSQSGHNTVSWYQQALGQGPQFIFQYYREEENGRGNFPPRFSGLQFPNYSSELNVNALELDDSALYLCASSQGGGYTFGSGTRLTVV.

This clone was counted a single time. This sequence joins TRBV6-5 and TRBJ2-1; TRBD2 might be the D (6 bases). V lost 6 bases to trimming and J lost 10 bases, with 16 bases between them. CDR1 is MNHEY and CDR2 is SVGAGI in the germline V gene. The CDR3 loop spans 13 amino acids. The CDR3 DNA sequence: TGTGCCAGCAGGCCGACTAGTTTTGGGGAGCAGTTCTTC. It encodes CASRPTSFGEQFF.

The V and J genes are TRBV6-5 and TRBJ1-6, with TRBD1 matching over 9 bases. V gave up 6 bases and J gave up 10 bases; unmatched junction bases: 7. The CDR3 is made up of 14 amino acids. Germline CDR1 MNHEY, CDR2 SVGAGI. CDR3 coding DNA: TGTGCCAGCAGGGAGGGACAGGGCCGATCACCCCTCCACTTT. Residues: CASREGQGRSPLHF.

The chain links TRBV3-1 (or the pseudogene TRBV3-2) to TRBJ2-1; D ambiguous. This CDR3 has 14 amino acids. Germline CDR1 reads LGHDT; CDR2 reads YNNKEL (reference sequence). The V and J ends lost 4 bases and 9 bases respectively, with 16 bases between them. CDR3 region: CASSPLGPRSEQFF. The CDR3 bases are TGTGCCAGCAGCCCCTTGGGCCCTCGCAGTGAGCAGTTCTTC.

This clone has just one count. The chain couples TRBV18 to TRBJ2-7; D assignment may be TRBD1 or TRBD2 (5 bases each). Germline lookup yields CDR1 KGHSH and CDR2 LQKENI. Trimming took off 8 bases at V and 0 bases at J, with 11 bases between the two ends. This CDR3 region has 13 residues. CDR3 sequence: CASGGGASYEQYF. The CDR3 DNA reads as TGTGCCAGCGGAGGTGGGGCCTCCTACGAGCAGTACTTC. The full variable domain, with the rest looked up from reference TRBV18 and TRBJ2-7, is NAGVMQNPRHLVRRRGQEARLRCSPMKGHSHVYWYRQLPEEGLKFMVYLQKENIIDESGMPKERFSAEFPKEGPSILRIQQVVRGDSAAYFCASGGGASYEQYFGPGTRLTVT.